The entry below describes one T cell receptor beta chain. Antigen specificity is unknown. It was RNA transcripts that yielded the amplified TCR beta CDR3 regions. The HTBI primer set drove a first-round RT-PCR of the TCR CDR3. Each CDR3 protein is one row after TCRdb ran MiXCR on the multiplex PCR reads. The table shows about 640,000 distinct CDR3 sequences, with under 25% occurring only once. The entry originates in a study of T cells in Graves' hyperthyroidism and ophthalmopathy. Overall study findings and caveats: A model using 13 V-J features told ophthalmopathy apart from stable hyperthyroidism. Blood also contained most expanded thyroid clonotypes above 0.001.

V shed 7 bases and J shed 1 base, with 16 bases lying between them. This CDR3 region has 16 residues. Germline CDR1 and CDR2: SGHAT and FQNNGV. This chain connects TRBV11-2 to TRBJ2-2; D perhaps matches TRBD2 (6 bases). The sequencing sample was made of blood. This receptor was obtained from a man under 40 with Graves' ophthalmopathy. CDR3 in DNA: TGTGCCAGCACCTCATTCAGTAGCGGGAACACCGGGGAGCTGTTTTTT. Its translation is CASTSFSSGNTGELFF. The entire variable domain, with the rest obtained from reference TRBV11-2 and TRBJ2-2, is as follows: EAGVAQSPRYKIIEKRQSVAFWCNPISGHATLYWYQQILGQGPKLLIQFQNNGVVDDSQLPKDRFSAERLKGVDSTLKIQPAKLEDSAVYLCASTSFSSGNTGELFFGEGSRLTVL.